This is a list of T cell receptor beta chains from one sample in a study of blood T cell repertoires in COVID-19. Produced via immunoSEQ multiplex PCR; TCRdb's table is partial and in-frame only. There are about 130,000 clones in the sample; roughly 80% occur only once, and around 10% lies in the top ten. Sample: PBMCs or T cells enriched from blood (not recorded which). These receptors all come from a man in his forties or fifties who had recovered from COVID-19. CDR3s include the opening cysteine and the closing phenylalanine or tryptophan. Fields, in order: D gene, J gene, clone size, V gene, CDR3 protein, CDR3 DNA. The D gene is left open where the match is weak. Part of the rows lack a size; the others show once, few, many or a class for expanded clones.

D gene: .; J gene: TRBJ1-5; clone size: once; V gene: TRBV3-1/TRBV3-2; CDR3 protein: CASSQARGPHQPQHF; CDR3 DNA: TGTGCCAGCAGCCAAGCCAGGGGCCCTCATCAGCCCCAGCATTTT
D gene: .; J gene: TRBJ2-7; clone size: .; V gene: TRBV18; CDR3 protein: CASSGDNSYEQYF; CDR3 DNA: TGTGCCAGCTCAGGGGACAACTCCTACGAGCAGTACTTC
D gene: .; J gene: TRBJ1-1; clone size: .; V gene: TRBV7-9; CDR3 protein: CASRGLWNTEAFF; CDR3 DNA: TGTGCCAGCAGGGGACTTTGGAACACTGAAGCTTTCTTT
D gene: .; J gene: TRBJ2-2; clone size: once; V gene: TRBV2; CDR3 protein: CASSGAPSSGELFF; CDR3 DNA: TGTGCCAGCAGTGGGGCCCCCTCCTCCGGGGAGCTGTTTTTT
D gene: .; J gene: TRBJ1-4; clone size: .; V gene: TRBV9; CDR3 protein: CASSASGIQEKLFF; CDR3 DNA: TGTGCCAGCAGCGCCTCAGGGATTCAAGAAAAACTGTTTTTT
D gene: .; J gene: TRBJ1-1; clone size: .; V gene: TRBV11-3; CDR3 protein: CASSLVSDTEAFF; CDR3 DNA: TGTGCCAGCAGCTTAGTCTCGGACACTGAAGCTTTCTTT
D gene: TRBD1; J gene: TRBJ2-4; clone size: .; V gene: TRBV5-8; CDR3 protein: CASSLGQGPLAKNIQYF; CDR3 DNA: TGTGCCAGCAGCTTGGGACAGGGCCCTTTAGCCAAAAACATTCAGTACTTC
D gene: TRBD2; J gene: TRBJ2-7; clone size: .; V gene: TRBV6-2/TRBV6-3; CDR3 protein: CASSYSASGGPTLNYEQYF; CDR3 DNA: TGTGCCAGCAGTTACTCGGCTAGCGGGGGCCCCACACTAAACTACGAGCAGTACTTC
D gene: TRBD1; J gene: TRBJ2-7; clone size: .; V gene: TRBV5-4; CDR3 protein: CASSRTGAAEQYF; CDR3 DNA: TGTGCCAGCAGCCGGACAGGGGCTGCCGAGCAGTACTTC
D gene: .; J gene: TRBJ1-5; clone size: .; V gene: TRBV10-3; CDR3 protein: CAISEPGRDNQPQHF; CDR3 DNA: TGTGCCATCAGTGAGCCCGGACGGGACAATCAGCCCCAGCATTTT
D gene: TRBD2; J gene: TRBJ2-7; clone size: .; V gene: TRBV10-1; CDR3 protein: CASSPRGGDEQYF; CDR3 DNA: TGCGCCAGCAGTCCCCGCGGGGGTGACGAGCAGTACTTC
D gene: TRBD1; J gene: TRBJ1-4; clone size: .; V gene: TRBV2; CDR3 protein: CASSVTPLDREANEKLFF; CDR3 DNA: TGTGCCAGCAGTGTTACACCCCTTGACAGGGAGGCTAATGAAAAACTGTTTTTT
D gene: .; J gene: TRBJ2-5; clone size: .; V gene: TRBV7-9; CDR3 protein: CASSQWGRETQYF; CDR3 DNA: TGTGCCAGCAGCCAGTGGGGGCGGGAGACCCAGTACTTC
D gene: TRBD1; J gene: TRBJ1-1; clone size: .; V gene: TRBV7-9; CDR3 protein: CASRPQTGVEAFF; CDR3 DNA: TGTGCCAGCAGACCTCAGACAGGGGTTGAAGCTTTCTTT
D gene: TRBD2; J gene: TRBJ2-2; clone size: .; V gene: TRBV12-3/TRBV12-4; CDR3 protein: CASGGGIGELFF; CDR3 DNA: TGTGCCAGCGGGGGGGGGATCGGGGAGCTGTTTTTT
D gene: .; J gene: TRBJ2-7; clone size: .; V gene: TRBV6-5; CDR3 protein: CASSYSWASSYEQYF; CDR3 DNA: TGTGCCAGCAGTTACTCCTGGGCGTCATCCTACGAGCAGTACTTC
D gene: TRBD2; J gene: TRBJ2-2; clone size: few; V gene: TRBV5-1; CDR3 protein: CASSYGLAGGTGELFF; CDR3 DNA: TGCGCCAGCAGCTACGGACTAGCCGGGGGCACCGGGGAGCTGTTTTTT
D gene: TRBD2; J gene: TRBJ2-1; clone size: .; V gene: TRBV11-2; CDR3 protein: CASSIRTSGGTGEQFF; CDR3 DNA: TGTGCCAGCAGCATTCGGACTAGCGGGGGGACAGGTGAGCAGTTCTTC
D gene: TRBD1; J gene: TRBJ1-4; clone size: .; V gene: TRBV7-3; CDR3 protein: CASSAGSGTGGEKLFF; CDR3 DNA: TGTGCCAGCAGCGCGGGATCCGGGACAGGGGGTGAAAAACTGTTTTTT
D gene: .; J gene: TRBJ1-5; clone size: .; V gene: TRBV12-5; CDR3 protein: CASGLVLRGGQPQHF; CDR3 DNA: TGTGCTAGTGGTTTGGTATTGAGAGGGGGTCAGCCCCAGCATTTT
D gene: .; J gene: TRBJ2-7; clone size: .; V gene: TRBV15; CDR3 protein: CATSRDKSYEQYF; CDR3 DNA: TGTGCCACCAGCAGGGACAAATCCTACGAGCAGTACTTC
D gene: .; J gene: TRBJ1-2; clone size: few; V gene: TRBV28; CDR3 protein: CASNQAGDYGYTF; CDR3 DNA: TGTGCCAGCAATCAGGCAGGGGACTATGGCTACACCTTC
D gene: .; J gene: TRBJ2-5; clone size: .; V gene: TRBV6-2/TRBV6-3; CDR3 protein: CASSYRPGGGRQETQYF; CDR3 DNA: TGTGCCAGCAGTTACCGTCCTGGCGGGGGCCGGCAAGAGACCCAGTACTTC
D gene: .; J gene: TRBJ1-4; clone size: .; V gene: TRBV19; CDR3 protein: CASSPSEVWPNEKLFF; CDR3 DNA: TGTGCCAGTAGTCCGAGCGAGGTTTGGCCTAATGAAAAACTGTTTTTT
D gene: .; J gene: TRBJ1-1; clone size: .; V gene: TRBV28; CDR3 protein: CASSLFGAGGAFF; CDR3 DNA: TGTGCCAGCAGTTTATTTGGAGCCGGGGGAGCTTTCTTT
D gene: .; J gene: TRBJ2-1; clone size: .; V gene: TRBV7-9; CDR3 protein: CASPTKEGNEQFF; CDR3 DNA: TGTGCCAGCCCTACAAAAGAGGGCAATGAGCAGTTCTTC
D gene: .; J gene: TRBJ2-7; clone size: once; V gene: TRBV6-6; CDR3 protein: CASSYSAGMYEQYF; CDR3 DNA: TGTGCCAGCAGTTACTCGGCAGGGATGTACGAGCAGTACTTC
D gene: .; J gene: TRBJ1-2; clone size: .; V gene: TRBV4-3; CDR3 protein: CASSQVIPMVQGYGYTF; CDR3 DNA: TGCGCCAGCAGCCAAGTCATCCCTATGGTCCAGGGCTATGGCTACACCTTC
D gene: TRBD1; J gene: TRBJ2-1; clone size: few; V gene: TRBV27; CDR3 protein: CASSSPRDRGVNEQFF; CDR3 DNA: TGTGCCAGCAGTTCCCCCCGGGACAGGGGGGTAAATGAGCAGTTCTTC
D gene: .; J gene: TRBJ2-5; clone size: .; V gene: TRBV29-1; CDR3 protein: CSVDAGAQETQYF; CDR3 DNA: TGCAGCGTTGACGCAGGGGCCCAAGAGACCCAGTACTTC
D gene: .; J gene: TRBJ1-1; clone size: .; V gene: TRBV11-3; CDR3 protein: CASSLNAGATEAFF; CDR3 DNA: TGTGCCAGCAGCTTAAATGCAGGGGCCACTGAAGCTTTCTTT
D gene: .; J gene: TRBJ1-1; clone size: .; V gene: TRBV7-9; CDR3 protein: CASSLDMNTEAFF; CDR3 DNA: TGTGCCAGCAGCTTAGACATGAACACTGAAGCTTTCTTT